This record covers a single T cell receptor beta chain. Its cognate antigen is unknown. The CDR3 spans 11 residues. The germline V gene encodes CDR1 MNHGY and CDR2 SVAAGI. V dropped 3 bases and J dropped 11 bases, with 10 bases sitting between them. Sample time point: persistent/refractory GD, antithyroid drugs over 5 years with positive TRAb. Making the TCR library involved RNA that had been extracted from PBMCs. Graves' disease diagnosis was established per American Thyroid Association guidelines. These data originate in a study of regulatory T cells in long-lasting Graves disease. Study summary: Persistent Graves' disease denoted over 5 years of antithyroid drugs plus positive TSH receptor antibodies. Study-wide results and limits: Persistent Graves' patients had lower TCR diversity than newly diagnosed ones. A reduction in accuracy may have resulted from the small sample size.

Arm-PCR of CDR3 regions and iRepertoire HTBI primers were the basis on which TCR beta libraries were built. From the multiplex PCR reads, TCRdb called clonotypes with MiXCR, one entry per CDR3 protein. The data hold some 440,000 distinct CDR3 sequences, with 20% observed a single time. The source was peripheral blood mononuclear cells (PBMCs), collected when the disease was refractory, from a patient treated with antithyroid drugs. The rearrangement links TRBV6-9 to TRBJ1-1; the D gene is possibly TRBD1 (5 bases). The sequence was obtained from a female donor with Graves disease. CDR3 amino acids: CASSYGGLAFF. CDR3 nucleotides: TGTGCCAGCAGTTACGGGGGATTGGCTTTCTTT.